This paragraph covers one T cell receptor beta chain sequence. The antigen is unknown. The CDR3 has 15 amino acids. The germline V gene has CDR1 LGHNA and CDR2 YSLEER. V dropped 4 bases and J dropped 5; count of bases not matched to a gene: 8. The authors prepared the TCRbeta library with unique molecular identifiers. Using its own MiXCR run on the PCR reads, TCRdb lists one record per CDR3 protein. The data hold some 440,000 distinct CDR3 sequences, with roughly 17% observed a single time. This entry is derived from a study of T-cell reconstitution after alpha-beta-depleted transplantation in children. Findings and caveats of the study: It was reported that alpha-beta T cells came from several hundred expanded graft clones (about two months after transplant).

This TCR was recovered from a boy under two years old who had a stem cell transplant for Wiskott-Aldrich syndrome, so the T cells may come from the graft donor. The sequences come from PBMCs, mostly from graft donor cells, collected 360 days after TCRalphabeta/CD19-depleted stem cell transplant. The chain links TRBV4-3 to TRBJ2-7; 10 positions match TRBD1. CDR3 sequence: CASSLSPGQGNEQYF. The DNA of the CDR3 is TGCGCCAGCAGCCTGAGCCCGGGACAGGGGAACGAGCAGTACTTC.